The rows below give T cell receptor beta chains drawn from one sample of a study of cytomegalovirus exposure and HLA in healthy donors. Repertoires were generated with immunoSEQ multiplex PCR, while TCRdb's copy carries only in-frame clones and drops some. The sample yields approximately 150,000 clones, around 78% seen once. Sequenced input: PBMCs. These receptors all stem from a man aged 35 to 55 in good health and CMV-seronegative. CDR3s leave out the opening cysteine and the closing phenylalanine or tryptophan.

j_call | v_call | cdr3_aa
TRBJ2-1 | TRBV9 | ASSGLAAILNEQF
TRBJ1-6 | TRBV2 | ASQDRIYSPLH
TRBJ1-2 | TRBV18 | ASSPMGQGKNYGYT
TRBJ2-2 | TRBV28 | ASYGQGQNTGELF
TRBJ2-5 | TRBV5-4 | ASSLGDRGQETQY
TRBJ2-3 | TRBV7-2 | ASSSARTSGRAEDTQY
TRBJ2-3 | TRBV30 | AWSEGLSTDTQY
TRBJ2-7 | TRBV28 | ASSSTSPPYEQY
TRBJ1-1 | TRBV27 | ASSHIEQGTEAF
TRBJ2-7 | TRBV27 | ASSFGTSHEQY
TRBJ2-5 | TRBV4-1 | ASSPPRAVPETQY
TRBJ1-1 | TRBV7-3 | ASSFLDSTEAF
TRBJ1-5 | TRBV6-5 | ASRGPQPQH
TRBJ2-3 | TRBV6-5 | ASSSPVSGRRDTQY
TRBJ1-2 | TRBV11-2 | ASSRPGGNGYT
TRBJ2-6 | TRBV7-9 | ASSYMTSGTGANVLT
TRBJ2-7 | TRBV19 | ASSIPRQGGYEQY
TRBJ2-7 | TRBV6-5 | ASGTTASSYEQY
TRBJ2-7 | TRBV30 | AWSKGWTGSYEQY
TRBJ2-1 | TRBV5-4 | ASSLALGEGRDEQF
TRBJ2-7 | TRBV28 | ASSFGEKRDEQY
TRBJ2-1 | TRBV20-1 | SARKGNEQF
TRBJ1-4 | TRBV15 | ATSPRQGRNEKLF
TRBJ2-3 | TRBV29-1 | SVRDTSSTDTQY
TRBJ2-1 | TRBV10-3 | AILAGGGLNEQF
TRBJ2-3 | TRBV7-7 | ASSLRVGGARGHTDTQY
TRBJ2-2 | TRBV4-1 | ASSQAFFTGELF
TRBJ2-7 | TRBV27 | ASSLFWTESSYEQY
TRBJ2-3 | TRBV7-2 | ASSLRTDTQY
TRBJ1-2 | TRBV7-9 | ASSLEALHGYT
TRBJ2-1 | TRBV4-2 | ASSPGTSGSPEQF
TRBJ2-2 | TRBV27 | ASSIEGPRGSTGELF
TRBJ1-5 | TRBV7-2 | ASSPQGGDHSIQH
TRBJ1-1 | TRBV6-4 | ASSGELNTEAF
TRBJ1-1 | TRBV6-5 | ASRQGAGTEAF
TRBJ1-4 | TRBV6-6 | ASSYILENGKLF
TRBJ1-4 | TRBV18 | ASSPDEKLF